The clone carrying this T cell receptor beta chain has more than one count but fewer than ten. Its antigen is unidentified. The method was immunoSEQ multiplex PCR; TCRdb's version includes in-frame clones alone and lacks a portion of them. The data hold 30,000 or so clones, with approximately 80% observed a single time. Time point given: cycle 4 day 1 (C4D1), after more than 5 weeks of nivolumab. Every patient was affected by relapse after autologous stem cell transplantation, while exposure to brentuximab vedotin was not uniform. The data were taken from a study of PD-1 blockade in classical Hodgkin lymphoma. J lost 5 bases, V lost 7 bases, and 1 base had no gene match. Looked up from germline, CDR1 is SGHTA and CDR2 is FQGTGA. The CDR3 spans 11 residues. Study-wide points: Any patient who commenced nivolumab under 1 year after ASCT was excluded. At C4D1, TCR diversity had climbed significantly for CD4+ cells, though not for CD8+ cells. Before treatment, TCR diversity in newly diagnosed patients was reportedly lower than in healthy donors.

The specimen comprised peripheral blood mononuclear cells (PBMCs), sampled before the fourth cycle of nivolumab. The rearrangement links TRBV7-3 to TRBJ1-2, with 7 bases identical to TRBD1. This receptor was obtained from a human donor with classical Hodgkin lymphoma. CDR3 amino acids: CASNRGYGYTF. CDR3 in DNA: TGTGCCAGCAACAGGGGTTATGGCTACACCTTC. The full variable domain, rest sourced from reference TRBV7-3 and TRBJ1-2, is GAGVSQTPSNKVTEKGKYVELRCDPISGHTALYWYRQSLGQGPEFLIYFQGTGAADDSGLPNDRFFAVRPEGSVSTLKIQRTERGDSAVYLCASNRGYGYTFGSGTRLTVV.